These 16 T cell receptor beta chains were sequenced from one sample in a study of T cell responses to AZD1222 COVID-19 vaccine. The table came from immunoSEQ multiplex PCR; TCRdb's copy has only in-frame clones and leaves some out. The sample has 200,000 to 250,000 clones, approximately 94% seen once; the top ten hold over 1.5%. Sequences were derived from peripheral blood, sampled 28 days after the second dose of the MenACWY control vaccine. The origin of the receptors is an adult who received the MenACWY meningococcal vaccine as a control.

The chain combines TRBV5-1 with TRBJ2-1, with 7 nucleotides matching TRBD2. Trimming at V came to 0 bases and at J to 1 base, leaving 4 bases not matched to a gene. The CDR3 length is 16 residues. The germline gives CDR1 SGHRS, CDR2 YFSETQ. The CDR3 DNA reads as TGCGCCAGCAGCTTGGGGGCTAGCGGTTCCTACAATGAGCAGTTCTTC. This encodes CASSLGASGSYNEQFF.

The chain couples TRBV9 to TRBJ1-1; unclear D gene. The CDR3 consists of 14 residues. The ends were cut back, 5 bases at V and 2 bases at J, with 13 bases in the middle. Germline lookup yields CDR1 SGDLS and CDR2 YYNGEE. CDR3: CASSREGFNTEAFF. The CDR3 DNA sequence: TGTGCCAGCAGTAGGGAAGGGTTTAACACTGAAGCTTTCTTT.

The chain carries TRBV3-1 (or the pseudogene TRBV3-2) and TRBJ2-2; D gene uncertain. Germline V gene sequence: CDR1 LGHDT, CDR2 YNNKEL (reference sequence). This CDR3 region has 15 residues. V was trimmed by 1 base and J by 4 bases, leaving 10 bases between them. The CDR3 DNA reads TGTGCCAGCAGCCAAGGAGAGCTTGTCACCGGGGAGCTGTTTTTT. It codes for CASSQGELVTGELFF.

The chain employs TRBV4-1 and TRBJ2-1; D unresolved. CDR1 is MGHRA, CDR2 YSYEKL, per germline. CDR3 length: 13 amino acids. Trimming removed 4 bases from V and 6 bases from J, with 10 bases in between. The CDR3 loop reads CASSLESGNEQFF. CDR3 coding DNA: TGCGCCAGCAGCCTAGAGTCAGGCAATGAGCAGTTCTTC.

The rearrangement links TRBV6-5 to TRBJ2-7; 10 bases are a match to TRBD2. Germline loops: CDR1 MNHEY, CDR2 SVGAGI. The CDR3 runs 14 residues. The V gene end was trimmed by 3 bases and the J gene end by 5 bases; junction bases not matched to a gene: 4. CDR3 amino acids: CASSYSSGSDEQYF. CDR3 DNA sequence: TGTGCCAGCAGTTATTCTAGCGGGAGTGACGAGCAGTACTTC.

The CDR3: CASSPPSSGANVLTF. The CDR3 DNA reads as TGTGCCAGCAGCCCCCCATCCTCTGGGGCCAACGTCCTGACTTTC. V usage is TRBV5-5 and J usage is TRBJ2-6; D gene uncertain. CDR3 length: 15 amino acids. Germline V gene lookup returns CDR1 SGHKS and CDR2 YYEKEE (reference sequence). V lost 4 bases and J 0 bases, leaving 8 bases between the germline ends. Based on the CDR3 plus reference TRBV5-5 and TRBJ2-6, the full variable domain is DAGVTQSPTHLIKTRGQQVTLRCSPISGHKSVSWYQQVLGQGPQFIFQYYEKEERGRGNFPDRFSARQFPNYSSELNVNALLLGDSALYLCASSPPSSGANVLTFGAGSRLTVL.

This clone was observed a single time. The chain joins TRBV2 to TRBJ2-3; TRBD2 matches at 12 bases. The CDR3 spans 16 residues. Germline CDR1 SNHLY, CDR2 FYNNEI. After removal of 4 bases from V and 0 bases from J, the junction contained 2 bases not matched to a gene. CDR3 amino acids: CASSALAGGSTDTQYF. The CDR3 region has the DNA TGTGCCAGCAGTGCTCTAGCGGGGGGGAGCACAGATACGCAGTATTTT. The full variable domain, with the rest looked up from reference TRBV2 and TRBJ2-3, is EPEVTQTPSHQVTQMGQEVILRCVPISNHLYFYWYRQILGQKVEFLVSFYNNEISEKSEIFDDQFSVERPDGSNFTLKIRSTKLEDSAMYFCASSALAGGSTDTQYFGPGTRLTVL.

The table lists this clone with a count of one. The chain joins TRBV7-2 to TRBJ2-5; TRBD2 might be the D (6 bases). The CDR3 loop spans 16 amino acids. Germline loops: CDR1 SGHTA, CDR2 FQGNSA. V lost 5 bases and J lost 2, with 18 bases in between. This chain's CDR3 is CASSQQGGAEQETQYF. The CDR3 DNA reads TGTGCCAGCAGCCAACAAGGCGGGGCGGAACAAGAGACCCAGTACTTC.

The chain employs TRBV6-2 or TRBV6-3 and TRBJ1-5; tentatively, D is TRBD1 (6 bases). CDR3 length: 16 amino acids. Trimming left V 5 bases short and J 6 bases short, with 20 bases between. The V gene's germline CDR1 is MNHEY and CDR2 SVGEGT. In nucleotides, the CDR3 is TGTGCCAGCAGTCCACGTGGGACCAAGGGGGGTCAGCCCCAGCATTTT. This sequence encodes CASSPRGTKGGQPQHF.

The gene calls are TRBV12-3 or TRBV12-4 and TRBJ2-1; D possibly corresponds to TRBD1 (6 bases). The CDR3 is 12 amino acids. Trimming took off 4 bases at V and 7 bases at J, with 8 bases between the two ends. The CDR3 reads CASSSTGNEQFF. CDR3 coding DNA: TGTGCCAGCAGTTCGACAGGTAATGAGCAGTTCTTC.

The J gene is TRBJ2-2, the V gene TRBV3-1 (or the pseudogene TRBV3-2), with D uncertain. The germline V and J ends were trimmed by 5 bases and 2 bases, with 9 bases remaining between them. Germline CDR1 LGHDT, CDR2 YNNKEL (reference sequence). The CDR3 covers 14 residues. DNA of the CDR3: TGTGCCAGCAGCATGGGCCCAAACACCGGGGAGCTGTTTTTT. It translates to CASSMGPNTGELFF.

This chain joins TRBV5-1 and TRBJ2-7; possibly TRBD1 for D (6 bases). V shed 4 bases and J shed 4 bases, with 15 bases lying between them. The CDR3 sequence is 14 residues long. The germline gives CDR1 SGHRS, CDR2 YFSETQ. CDR3 sequence (DNA): TGCGCCAGCAGCACTGGACAGACTTTTTACGAGCAGTACTTC. Translating it yields CASSTGQTFYEQYF.

V is TRBV28 and J is TRBJ2-1; 7 nucleotides line up with TRBD2. J lost 3 bases, V lost 8 bases, and 10 bases had no gene match. This CDR3 region has 15 residues. Germline assignment: CDR1 MDHEN and CDR2 SYDVKM. The CDR3, as DNA: TGTGCCAGCCGACCCCCCAGCGGGGTCTACAATGAGCAGTTCTTC. The encoded protein is CASRPPSGVYNEQFF.

This chain joins TRBV28 and TRBJ2-7; 7 bases fit TRBD1. Trimming cost V 2 bases and J 5 bases; bases outside gene matches: 9. Germline assignment: CDR1 MDHEN and CDR2 SYDVKM. The CDR3 extends over 15 amino acids. The CDR3 nucleotides are TGTGCCAGCAGTTTACCCTCGACAGGGAGAAACGAGCAGTACTTC. Amino acids: CASSLPSTGRNEQYF.

The rearrangement joins TRBV19 to TRBJ2-7; 10 nucleotides align to TRBD2. The V segment lost 5 bases and the J segment 5 bases; nucleotides outside the gene matches: 6. This CDR3 is built from 14 residues. The germline CDR1 and CDR2 sequences are LNHDA and SQIVND (reference sequence). Here the CDR3 DNA reads TGTGCCAGTAGTCTCGGACTAGCGGCGGACGAGCAGTACTTC. Encoded protein: CASSLGLAADEQYF. The full variable domain, completed using reference TRBV19 and TRBJ2-7, is DGGITQSPKYLFRKEGQNVTLSCEQNLNHDAMYWYRQDPGQGLRLIYYSQIVNDFQKGDIAEGYSVSREKKESFPLTVTSAQKNPTAFYLCASSLGLAADEQYFGPGTRLTVT.

The rearrangement links TRBV7-9 to TRBJ1-2, with no clear D. The CDR3 spans 14 residues. Germline values: CDR1 SEHNR, CDR2 FQNEAQ (reference sequence). Deletions cut 1 base from V and 6 bases from J, with 12 bases between. The CDR3 sequence is CASSLELGGDGYTF. The CDR3 DNA is TGTGCCAGCAGCTTAGAGTTGGGTGGGGATGGCTACACCTTC.